This T cell receptor (beta chain) was sequenced in a study of blood T cell repertoires in COVID-19. Overall study: There were acute and convalescent COVID-19 samples, and they came from the United States, Italy and Spain.

The CDR3 is 15 residues long. From germline, CDR1 is SGHTA and CDR2 FQGNSA. Trimming removed 1 base at V and 3 bases at J, with 9 bases between. This table comes from immunoSEQ multiplex PCR, and its TCRdb copy is limited to in-frame clones, with some not included. Found here are 200,000 to 300,000 clones, less than 90% of them singletons; the top ten hold approximately 4%. The sequencing sample was made of peripheral blood. V is TRBV7-2 and J is TRBJ1-4; perhaps TRBD1 as D (5 bases). This TCR derives from a man between 60 and 75 years old with acute or convalescent COVID-19. The CDR3 DNA follows: TGTGCCAGCAGCTTAGTGGGACTCCCTAATGAAAAACTGTTTTTT. This encodes CASSLVGLPNEKLFF.